This T cell receptor (beta chain) derives from a study of type 1 regulatory T cells. Turning to the study itself: T-allo10 is a Tr1-enriched, alloantigen-specific CD4 T cell product made in vitro.

From the reads, TCRdb called clonotypes with MiXCR, one entry per CDR3 protein. The sample records tens of thousands of distinct CDR3 sequences, 60% to 65% being singletons. As for this clonotype: The target antigen is unknown.

V lost 6 bases to trimming and J lost 7 bases, with 12 bases between them. The CDR3 totals 13 residues. Looked up from germline, CDR1 is MRHNA and CDR2 is SNTAGT. Study-wide findings and caveats: Type 1 regulatory T cells had a more restricted TCR repertoire than non-type 1 regulatory T cells.

The sequencing input was cultured non-Tr1 T cells, either the whole culture or a sorted T cell fraction (not recorded which). The TCR comes from a human donor in good health. The chain has TRBV6-4 and TRBJ2-2; D may be TRBD2 (5 bases). Here the CDR3 reads CASSGITGGELFF. The CDR3 bases are TGTGCCAGCAGCGGGATAACGGGCGGGGAGCTGTTTTTT.